This T cell receptor (beta chain) was profiled in a study of neoadjuvant anti-PD-1 for oral cavity cancer. The wider study: Patients without progression received a fourth nivolumab dose around day 43, then surgical resection on days 50-56.

The CDR3 length is 15 residues. Germline CDR1 is MNHEY and CDR2 is SVGAGI. J gave up 6 bases and V 3 bases, and 5 bases lay outside the gene matches. Study findings and constraints: Expansion of preexisting intratumoral clones was suggested to aid response.

A note on this clone: Its cognate antigen is unknown.

The method was immunoSEQ multiplex PCR; TCRdb's version includes in-frame clones alone and lacks a portion of them. The sample lists thousands of clones, roughly 60% occurring once. This specimen was tumor tissue, taken before nivolumab (anti-PD-1) treatment. The chain couples TRBV6-5 to TRBJ1-2, with TRBD1 identical over 12 bases. The receptor was isolated from a person between 40 and 85 years old with oral cavity squamous cell carcinoma. In DNA form, the CDR3 reads TGTGCCAGCAGTTATAAGGGACAGGGGGCGGATGGCTACACCTTC. This translates into CASSYKGQGADGYTF.